This T cell receptor (beta chain) comes out of a study of OX40 agonist ivuxolimab in advanced cancers. On the study more broadly: Age averaged around 58 years (range roughly 20 to 90), and 82.7% were male. Checkpoint inhibitors had been given previously to roughly 40% of patients. Study-level points and caveats: Some nonresponders likewise displayed low normalized T-cell clonal expansion. It was not determined which antigens were specifically recognized by the peripheral T cells that had undergone clonal expansion.

Sequenced by immunoSEQ multiplex PCR; TCRdb stores in-frame clones only, minus some. The sample gives just over 70,000 clones, 84% of which show up once; roughly 0.8% is in the top ten. Trimming took 1 base from V and 8 from J, leaving 21 bases between them. CDR3 length: 17 amino acids. CDR1 and CDR2 from the germline V gene are SGHNT and YENEEA. This clone was recorded once. The antigen remains undetermined. The V gene is TRBV11-3, the J gene TRBJ2-1, with D possibly matching TRBD2 (5 bases). Sequenced here: CD4+ or CD8+ T cells sorted from blood, sampled in a trial of the OX40 agonist ivuxolimab. The clonotype was recovered from an adult with an advanced solid tumor such as melanoma, head and neck, liver or kidney cancer. The CDR3 spells CASSLGVGVRKGHEQFF. The CDR3 DNA reads as TGTGCCAGCAGCTTAGGGGTCGGGGTACGGAAAGGGCATGAGCAGTTCTTC.